This TCR beta chain was retrieved from a study of monozygotic twins with inflammatory bowel disease (dated by TCRdb to about 2019). About the full investigation: In total, around 28 monozygotic twin pairs made up the full study: 19 Danish pairs, all IBD-discordant, plus nine German pairs, of which four were IBD-concordant and five were IBD-discordant. The search for disease-associated traits relied mainly on comparing IBD patients with their genetically identical healthy co-twins within discordant pairs. Each individual had, on average, about 151 000 unique TCRalpha sequences and 181 000 unique TCRbeta sequences available for analysis. Overall results and qualifications from the work: Compared with healthy twins, IBD patients shared fewer clonotypes with other individuals, and the difference was most pronounced in patients with signs of disease activity. Distinction between different T cell subtypes could not be achieved in the analysis. Background noise and inter-individual variability may have been introduced into the repertoires by the differing immunosuppressive treatments among patients. Repertoire similarity did not differ between concordant and discordant twins, which could be due to limited statistical power. A decrease in TCRbeta repertoire diversity, as measured by inverse Simpson index, was observed in IBD patients compared with their healthy co-twins. The results gave no support for a single strong signal or clonotype linked to IBD.

Library construction relied on 5' RACE. Each TCR library was prepared from 3,500 to 4,500 ng of total RNA. cDNA was synthesized with SMARTScribe reverse transcriptase in eight separate reactions per sample. During cDNA synthesis, template switching introduced unique molecular identifiers that contained a 6-nucleotide sample barcode. TCRalpha and TCRbeta cDNA was amplified by two nested PCRs of approximately 17 and 9 cycles, with bead purification after each PCR. Before amplification, the cDNA was both treated with uracil DNA-glycosylase and purified with the QIAquick PCR purification kit. In the second PCR, Illumina TruSeq-compatible adapters and sample-specific barcodes were added. TapeStation and Qubit were used to check library quality and concentration, and about 4.5 ng of each library was pooled. Pooled libraries were sequenced on an Illumina HiSeq2500 single-index Rapid Run with 2 x 100 bp reads and custom sequencing primers. The authors' pipeline ran thus. MiGEC version 1.2.6 was used for UMI-based consensus assembly, which corrected PCR and sequencing errors. MiXCR version 2.1.1 handled V(D)J alignment, clonotype assembly and CDR3 extraction. Normalisation of gene usage, clonotype sharing and MAIT/NKT TCR abundance was achieved by analysing the top 1000, 10 000 and 20 000 clonotypes per sample. Diversity was computed as the inverse Simpson index with the vegan R package after downsampling to 27 000 UMIs. Statistical testing used paired Mann-Whitney U tests on the discordant twin pairs and applied Benjamini-Hochberg correction for multiple testing. TCRdb reprocessed the public reads and reports one entry per CDR3 protein sequence, without DNA. These V and J calls are TCRdb output, not the study's own analysis. For this sample, the table gives approximately 400,000 distinct CDR3 sequences. 2% to 3% of the sample rests with the top ten.

The CDR3 has 14 amino acids, counting the end cysteine and phenylalanine. Nucleotide data are not available. From each donor, a roughly 2.7 ml peripheral blood sample was drawn into PAXgene tubes and stored at -80 degrees C. Total RNA was isolated from whole blood with the PAXgene blood miRNA kit on an automated QIAcube, without T cell sorting. Peripheral blood from monozygotic twin pairs concordant or discordant for inflammatory bowel disease was subjected to deep TCRalpha and TCRbeta repertoire profiling with unique molecular barcoding. Smoking habits were recorded for all twin pairs, with individuals classified as current, former or never smokers. As concerns this clonotype: No cognate antigen has been identified for it.

Sequenced: blood. The chain couples TRBV12-3 or TRBV12-4 to TRBJ2-3; TCRdb indicates TRBD1, and absent DNA this call remains unverified. This clonotype originated in a human donor with ulcerative colitis or Crohn's disease, or a healthy co-twin of an affected twin (not recorded which). CDR3 loop: CASSNSGGGYTQYF.